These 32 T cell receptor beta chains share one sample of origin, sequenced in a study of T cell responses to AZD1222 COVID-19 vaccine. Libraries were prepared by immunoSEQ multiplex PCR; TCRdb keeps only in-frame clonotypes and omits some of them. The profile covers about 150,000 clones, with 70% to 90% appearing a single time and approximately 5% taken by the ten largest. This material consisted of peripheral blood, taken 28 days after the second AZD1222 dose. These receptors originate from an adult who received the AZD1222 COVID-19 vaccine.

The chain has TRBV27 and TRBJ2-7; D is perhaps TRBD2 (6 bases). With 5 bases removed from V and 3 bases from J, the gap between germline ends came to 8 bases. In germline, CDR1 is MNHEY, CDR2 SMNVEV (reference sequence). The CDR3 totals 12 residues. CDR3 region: CASSKEGYEQYF. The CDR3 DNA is TGTGCCAGCAGTAAGGAGGGCTACGAGCAGTACTTC.

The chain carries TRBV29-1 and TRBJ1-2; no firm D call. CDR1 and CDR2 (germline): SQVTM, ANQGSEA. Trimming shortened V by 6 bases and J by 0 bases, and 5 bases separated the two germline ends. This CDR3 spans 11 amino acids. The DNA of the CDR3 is TGCAGCGTCGAGTCTAACTATGGCTACACCTTC. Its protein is CSVESNYGYTF.

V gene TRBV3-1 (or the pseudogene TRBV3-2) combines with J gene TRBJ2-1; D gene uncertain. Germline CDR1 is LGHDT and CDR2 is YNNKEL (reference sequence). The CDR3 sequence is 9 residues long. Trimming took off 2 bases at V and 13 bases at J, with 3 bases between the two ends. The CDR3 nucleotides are TGTGCCAGCAGCCAAATCCAGTTCTTC. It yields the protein CASSQIQFF.

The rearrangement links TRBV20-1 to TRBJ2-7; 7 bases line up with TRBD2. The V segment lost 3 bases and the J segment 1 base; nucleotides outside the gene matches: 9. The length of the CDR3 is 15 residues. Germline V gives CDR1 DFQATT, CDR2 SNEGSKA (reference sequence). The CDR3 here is CSASFVGGNSYEQYF. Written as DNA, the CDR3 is TGCAGTGCTAGTTTCGTGGGAGGGAATTCCTACGAGCAGTACTTC.

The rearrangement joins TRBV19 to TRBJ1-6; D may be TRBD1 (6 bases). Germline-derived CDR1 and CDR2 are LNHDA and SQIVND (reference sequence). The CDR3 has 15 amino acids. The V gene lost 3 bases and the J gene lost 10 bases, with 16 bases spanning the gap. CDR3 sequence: CASSILQGFRSPLHF. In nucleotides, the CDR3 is TGTGCCAGTAGTATTCTACAGGGATTCAGGTCACCCCTCCACTTT. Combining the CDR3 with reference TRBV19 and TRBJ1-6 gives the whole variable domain DGGITQSPKYLFRKEGQNVTLSCEQNLNHDAMYWYRQDPGQGLRLIYYSQIVNDFQKGDIAEGYSVSREKKESFPLTVTSAQKNPTAFYLCASSILQGFRSPLHFGNGTRLTVT.

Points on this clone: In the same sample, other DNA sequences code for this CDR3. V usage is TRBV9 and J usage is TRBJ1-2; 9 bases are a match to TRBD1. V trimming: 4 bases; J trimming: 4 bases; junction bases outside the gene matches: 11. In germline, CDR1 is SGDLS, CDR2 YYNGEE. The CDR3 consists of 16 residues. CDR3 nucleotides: TGTGCCAGCAGCCCACAAGGACAGGGGTATGGCTATGGCTACACCTTC. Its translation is CASSPQGQGYGYGYTF.

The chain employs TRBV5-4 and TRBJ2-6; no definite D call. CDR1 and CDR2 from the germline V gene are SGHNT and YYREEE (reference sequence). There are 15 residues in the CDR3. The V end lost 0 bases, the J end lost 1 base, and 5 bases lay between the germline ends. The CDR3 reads CASSLDVSGANVLTF. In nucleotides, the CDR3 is TGTGCCAGCAGCTTGGACGTTTCTGGGGCCAACGTCCTGACTTTC.

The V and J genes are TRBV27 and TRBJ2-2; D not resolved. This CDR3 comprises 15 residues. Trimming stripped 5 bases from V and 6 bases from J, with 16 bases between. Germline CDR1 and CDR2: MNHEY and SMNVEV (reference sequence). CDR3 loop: CASSTRPGSPGELFF. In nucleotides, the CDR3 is TGTGCCAGCAGTACACGTCCAGGAAGCCCCGGGGAGCTGTTTTTT.

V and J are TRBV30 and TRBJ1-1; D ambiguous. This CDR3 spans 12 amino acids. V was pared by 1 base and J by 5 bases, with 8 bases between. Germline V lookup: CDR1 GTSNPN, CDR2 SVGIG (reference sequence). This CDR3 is CAWSGEGTEAFF. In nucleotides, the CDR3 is TGTGCCTGGAGTGGGGAGGGTACTGAAGCTTTCTTT.

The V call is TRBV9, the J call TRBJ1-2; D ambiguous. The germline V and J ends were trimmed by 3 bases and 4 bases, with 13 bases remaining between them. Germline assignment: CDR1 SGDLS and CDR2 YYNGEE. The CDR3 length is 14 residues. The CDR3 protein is CASSGAGRSYGYTF. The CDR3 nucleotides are TGTGCCAGCAGCGGGGCAGGACGGAGCTATGGCTACACCTTC.

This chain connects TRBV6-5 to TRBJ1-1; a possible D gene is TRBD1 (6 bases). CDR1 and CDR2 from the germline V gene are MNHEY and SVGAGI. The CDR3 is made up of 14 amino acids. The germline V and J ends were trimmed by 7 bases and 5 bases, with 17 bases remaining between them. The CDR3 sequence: CASKLGGGWTEAFF. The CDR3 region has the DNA TGTGCCAGCAAGCTTGGGGGCGGATGGACTGAAGCTTTCTTT.

The CDR3, as DNA: TGCGCCAGCAGCCCGGGGACGGAAGCAACTAATGAAAAACTGTTTTTT. Translation gives CASSPGTEATNEKLFF. The chain links TRBV5-1 to TRBJ1-4, with D possibly matching TRBD1 (5 bases). Per germline, CDR1 SGHRS and CDR2 YFSETQ. The length of the CDR3 is 16 residues. Trimming took off 4 bases at V and 0 bases at J, with 13 bases between the two ends.

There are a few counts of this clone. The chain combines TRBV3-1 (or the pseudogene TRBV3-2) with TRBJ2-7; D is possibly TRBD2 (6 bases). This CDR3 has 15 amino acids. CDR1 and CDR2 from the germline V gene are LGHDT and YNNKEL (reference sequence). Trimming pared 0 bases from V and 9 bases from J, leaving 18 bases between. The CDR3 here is CASSQDMGLTSRQYF. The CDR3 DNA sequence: TGTGCCAGCAGCCAAGATATGGGACTCACCTCGCGGCAGTACTTC.

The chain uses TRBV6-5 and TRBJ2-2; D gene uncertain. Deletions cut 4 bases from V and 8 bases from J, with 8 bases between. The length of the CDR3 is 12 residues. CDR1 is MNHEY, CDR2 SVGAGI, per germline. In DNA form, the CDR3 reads TGTGCCAGCAGTTCCCTTGAGGGGGAGCTGTTTTTT. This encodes CASSSLEGELFF.

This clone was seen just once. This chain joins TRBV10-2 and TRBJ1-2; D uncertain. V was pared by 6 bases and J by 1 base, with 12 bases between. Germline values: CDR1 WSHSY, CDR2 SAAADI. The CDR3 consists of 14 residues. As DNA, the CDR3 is TGCGCCAGCAGGGCACACTCGGATAACTATGGCTACACCTTC. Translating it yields CASRAHSDNYGYTF.

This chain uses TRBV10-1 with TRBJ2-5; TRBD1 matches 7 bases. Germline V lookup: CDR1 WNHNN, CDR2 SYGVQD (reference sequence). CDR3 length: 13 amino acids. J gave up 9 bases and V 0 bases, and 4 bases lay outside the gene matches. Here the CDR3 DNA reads TGCGCCAGCAGTGAGTCGCTGACAGGGCCCCAGTACTTC. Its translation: CASSESLTGPQYF.

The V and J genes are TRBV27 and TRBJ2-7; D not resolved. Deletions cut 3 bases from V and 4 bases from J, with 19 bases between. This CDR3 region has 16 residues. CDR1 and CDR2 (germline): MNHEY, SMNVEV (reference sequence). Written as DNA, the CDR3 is TGTGCCAGCAGTTTCAACCCGGAGTTCCCCACATACGAGCAGTACTTC. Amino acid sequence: CASSFNPEFPTYEQYF.

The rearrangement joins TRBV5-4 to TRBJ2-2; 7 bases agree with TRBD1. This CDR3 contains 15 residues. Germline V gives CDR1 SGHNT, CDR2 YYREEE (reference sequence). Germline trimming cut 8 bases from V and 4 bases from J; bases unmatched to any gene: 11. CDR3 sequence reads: CASRDRGRSTGELFF. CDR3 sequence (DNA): TGTGCCAGTAGGGATAGGGGGCGCTCCACCGGGGAGCTGTTTTTT.

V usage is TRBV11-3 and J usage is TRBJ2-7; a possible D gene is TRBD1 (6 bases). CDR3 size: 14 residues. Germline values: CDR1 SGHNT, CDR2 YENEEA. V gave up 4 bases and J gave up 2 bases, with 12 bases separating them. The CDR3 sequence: CASSYQDSPYEQYF. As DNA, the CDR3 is TGTGCCAGCAGCTATCAGGACAGCCCCTACGAGCAGTACTTC.

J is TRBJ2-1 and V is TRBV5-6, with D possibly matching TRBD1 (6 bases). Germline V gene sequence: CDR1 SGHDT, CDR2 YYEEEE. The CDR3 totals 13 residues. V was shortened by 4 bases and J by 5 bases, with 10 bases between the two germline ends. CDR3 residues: CASSQGQHNEQFF. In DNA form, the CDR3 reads TGTGCCAGCAGCCAGGGACAACACAATGAGCAGTTCTTC.

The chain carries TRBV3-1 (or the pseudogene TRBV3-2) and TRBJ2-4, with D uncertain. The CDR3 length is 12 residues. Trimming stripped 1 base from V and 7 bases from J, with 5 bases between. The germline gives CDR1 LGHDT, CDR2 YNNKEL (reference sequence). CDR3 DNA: TGTGCCAGCAGCCAAGTGACGAACATTCAGTACTTC. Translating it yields CASSQVTNIQYF.

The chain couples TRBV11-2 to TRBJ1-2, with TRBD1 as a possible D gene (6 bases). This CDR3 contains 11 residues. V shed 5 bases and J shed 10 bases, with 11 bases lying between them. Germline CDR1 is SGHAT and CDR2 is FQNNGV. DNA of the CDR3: TGTGCCAGCAGCACCCGACAGGACTACACCTTC. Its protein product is CASSTRQDYTF.

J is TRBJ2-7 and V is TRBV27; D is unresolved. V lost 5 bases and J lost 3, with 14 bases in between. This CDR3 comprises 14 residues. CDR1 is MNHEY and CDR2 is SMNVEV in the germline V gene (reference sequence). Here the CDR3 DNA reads TGTGCCAGCAGTACCTTACAGAACTACTACGAGCAGTACTTC. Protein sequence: CASSTLQNYYEQYF.

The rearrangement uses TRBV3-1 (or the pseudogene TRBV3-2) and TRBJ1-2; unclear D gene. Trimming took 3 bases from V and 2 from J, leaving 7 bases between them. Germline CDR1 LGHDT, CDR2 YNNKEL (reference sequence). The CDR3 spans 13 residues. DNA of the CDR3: TGTGCCAGCAGCCACTCACCAAACTATGGCTACACCTTC. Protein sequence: CASSHSPNYGYTF.

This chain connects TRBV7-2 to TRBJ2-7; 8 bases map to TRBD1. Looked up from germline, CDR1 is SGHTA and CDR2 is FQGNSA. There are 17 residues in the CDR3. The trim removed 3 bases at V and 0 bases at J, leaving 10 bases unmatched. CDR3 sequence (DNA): TGTGCCAGCAGCTTTCTATATGGGACAGGTAGCTCCTACGAGCAGTACTTC. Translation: CASSFLYGTGSSYEQYF.

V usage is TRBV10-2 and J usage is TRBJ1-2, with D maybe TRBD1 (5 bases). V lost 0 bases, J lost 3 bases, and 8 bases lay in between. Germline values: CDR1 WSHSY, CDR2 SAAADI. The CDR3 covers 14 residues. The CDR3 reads CASSESQVYYGYTF. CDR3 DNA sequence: TGCGCCAGCAGTGAGTCACAGGTTTACTATGGCTACACCTTC.

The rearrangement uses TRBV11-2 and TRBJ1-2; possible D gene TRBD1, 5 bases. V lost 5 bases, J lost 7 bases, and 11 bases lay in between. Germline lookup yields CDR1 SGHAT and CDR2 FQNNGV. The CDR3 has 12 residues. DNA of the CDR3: TGTGCCAGCAGCAGTATGGGGGGTGGCTACACCTTC. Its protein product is CASSSMGGGYTF.

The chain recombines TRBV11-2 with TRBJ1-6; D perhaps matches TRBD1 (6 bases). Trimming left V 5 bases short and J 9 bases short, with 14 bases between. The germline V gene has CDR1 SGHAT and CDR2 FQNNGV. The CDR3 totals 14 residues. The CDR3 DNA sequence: TGTGCCAGCAGCCCACAGGGAACGGTTTCACCCCTCCACTTT. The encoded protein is CASSPQGTVSPLHF.

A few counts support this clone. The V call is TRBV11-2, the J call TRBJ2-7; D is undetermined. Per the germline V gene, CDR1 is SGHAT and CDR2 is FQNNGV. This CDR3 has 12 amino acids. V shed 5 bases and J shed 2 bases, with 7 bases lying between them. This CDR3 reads CASSPVAYEQYF. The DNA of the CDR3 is TGTGCCAGCAGCCCGGTTGCCTACGAGCAGTACTTC.

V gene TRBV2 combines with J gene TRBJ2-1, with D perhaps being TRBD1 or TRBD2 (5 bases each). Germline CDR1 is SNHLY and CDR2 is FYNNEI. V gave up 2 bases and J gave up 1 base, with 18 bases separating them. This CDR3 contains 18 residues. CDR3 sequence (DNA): TGTGCCAGCAGTGAACTGGGGGATTCCTTGGGGTCCTACAATGAGCAGTTCTTC. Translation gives CASSELGDSLGSYNEQFF.

DNA for the CDR3: TGTGCCAGCAGCTTTCCGGGGGGCCTGGCTGAAGCTTTCTTT. Translating gives CASSFPGGLAEAFF. J is TRBJ1-1 and V is TRBV5-4, with D perhaps TRBD1 (6 bases). V lost 2 bases and J 6 bases, leaving 14 bases between the germline ends. The germline V gene encodes CDR1 SGHNT and CDR2 YYREEE (reference sequence). The CDR3 length is 14 residues.

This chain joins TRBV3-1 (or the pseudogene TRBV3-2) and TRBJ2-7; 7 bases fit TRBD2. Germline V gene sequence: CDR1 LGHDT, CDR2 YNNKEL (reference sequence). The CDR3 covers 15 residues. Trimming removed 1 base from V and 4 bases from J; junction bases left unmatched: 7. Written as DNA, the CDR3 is TGTGCCAGCAGCCAAGTTTCCAGCGGGGCATACGAGCAGTACTTC. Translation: CASSQVSSGAYEQYF.